This TCR beta chain was sequenced for a study of blood T cell repertoires in COVID-19. The protocol was immunoSEQ multiplex PCR, while the TCRdb copy is restricted to in-frame clones and leaves out a portion. The repertoire consists of around 88,000 clones, with 88% occurring once and the leading ten covering around 3%. Trimming left V 4 bases short and J 11 bases short, with 12 bases between. This CDR3 region has 11 residues. CDR1 DFQATT and CDR2 SNEGSKA come from the germline V gene (reference sequence). The sequence was obtained from a woman over 75 with acute or convalescent COVID-19. The gene calls are TRBV20-1 and TRBJ2-1; weak D call: TRBD1 (5 bases). Specimen: peripheral blood. In DNA, the CDR3 is TGCAGTGCTAATCAGGGAATCAAGCAGTTCTTC. The encoded protein is CSANQGIKQFF.